A selection of T cell receptor beta chains follows, all from one sample in a study of T cell responses to AZD1222 COVID-19 vaccine. Sequenced by immunoSEQ multiplex PCR; TCRdb stores in-frame clones only, minus some. The data show about 150,000 clones, about nine tenths seen once. Sequencing used peripheral blood, obtained 28 days after the second AZD1222 dose. The receptors stem from an adult who received the AZD1222 COVID-19 vaccine. The conserved cysteine and the conserved F or W are not part of the CDR3 here. The D gene is left open where the match is weak.

>TRBV6-5|-
ASSYSRTVSGNTIY
>TRBV3-1/TRBV3-2|TRBD2
ASSHQTSGGLQETQY
>TRBV28|-
ASSPPPGRGYGYT
>TRBV6-1|TRBD1
ASSEARDREVGGYT
>TRBV6-5|TRBD1
ASSRGQMDYGYT
>TRBV18|-
ASSPPSRAETQY
>TRBV7-2|-
ASSLDGVGNTIY
>TRBV28|-
ASSRDRIYFYSNQPQH
>TRBV4-1|-
ASSQDIILRVSQY
>TRBV15|-
ATSRARGNSFKDTQY
>TRBV4-1|-
ASSPRDFNEQF
>TRBV3-1/TRBV3-2|TRBD1
ASSSAQGSEQY
>TRBV7-2|-
ASSHRDSTLYNSPLH
>TRBV18|-
ASSRGSDELF
>TRBV19|-
ASSIPGTGNTIY
>TRBV2|TRBD2
ASSPAGGHNEQF
>TRBV5-4|-
ASSLGTRAGSEKLF
>TRBV19|-
ASSIGNSGANVLT
>TRBV10-2|-
ASSESTQDYGYT
>TRBV10-3|-
AISERDYEQY
>TRBV5-1|TRBD2
ASTLGLVGNNEQF
>TRBV5-3|TRBD1
ARSLGTGTYEQY
>TRBV29-1|TRBD1
RAGQGRGTEAF
>TRBV9|-
ASSVGAGMNTEAF
>TRBV19|TRBD1
ASSPGQGGNTIY
>TRBV12-3/TRBV12-4|-
ASSFPGNYGYT
>TRBV7-8|-
ASSSRRYGGIEQY
>TRBV2|TRBD2
ASSEVAGADEQF
>TRBV14|-
ASSQVRLGSGLSGYEQY
>TRBV10-3|-
AISESGTPGANVLT
>TRBV6-5|-
ASSYTGTEYGYT
>TRBV7-6|-
ASSLGGRSWSNSPLH
>TRBV28|-
ASSPSTGMGGTQY
>TRBV5-1|TRBD2
ASRREAHEQY
>TRBV21-1|-
ASRGQGNYGYT
>TRBV24-1|TRBD2
ATSDRLTSGTYEQY
>TRBV19|-
ASGAESSGNTIY
>TRBV5-6|-
ASSWVSVSDEQY
>TRBV11-2|TRBD2
ASSLRGTRDYEQY
>TRBV28|TRBD1
ASSGQGALTDTQY
>TRBV6-1|-
ASSEGPGQYSFLATQY
>TRBV29-1|-
SVESGPGGGYT
>TRBV25-1|-
ASSEQGYNQPQH
>TRBV28|-
ASRSIGTGRGYT
>TRBV7-9|-
ASSLVVRYTEAF
>TRBV4-3|TRBD1
ASSRTGVRSPLH
>TRBV19|-
ASSIEGRQTQY
>TRBV19|-
ASSARGPEQF
>TRBV5-5|-
ASSPAGTNEKLF
>TRBV7-9|-
ASSLAGTPDQPQH
>TRBV12-3/TRBV12-4|-
ATAGQGYYGYT
>TRBV14|-
ASSQAGYPGYTIY
>TRBV7-9|-
ASSLVGTNQPQH
>TRBV19|-
ASSQANTEAF
>TRBV11-2|TRBD1
ASSLRGAGTVYGYT
>TRBV7-9|TRBD1
ASSFPGQGYEQY
>TRBV5-1|-
ASGDQGTAYGYT
>TRBV24-1|TRBD1
ATSDLGQGRSNTEAF
>TRBV3-1/TRBV3-2|-
ASSQAGTGAYGYT